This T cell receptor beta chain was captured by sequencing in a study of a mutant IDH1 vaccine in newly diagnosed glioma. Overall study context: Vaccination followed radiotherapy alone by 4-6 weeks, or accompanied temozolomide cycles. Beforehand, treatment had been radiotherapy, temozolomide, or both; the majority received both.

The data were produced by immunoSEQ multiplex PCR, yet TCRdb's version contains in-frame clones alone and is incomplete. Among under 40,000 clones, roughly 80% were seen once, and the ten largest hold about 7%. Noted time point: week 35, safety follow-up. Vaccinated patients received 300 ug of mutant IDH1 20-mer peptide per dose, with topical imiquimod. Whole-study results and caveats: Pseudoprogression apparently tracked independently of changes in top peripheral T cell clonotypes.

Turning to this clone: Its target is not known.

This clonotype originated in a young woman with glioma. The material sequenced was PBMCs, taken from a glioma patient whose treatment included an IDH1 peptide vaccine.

In DNA form, the CDR3 reads TGTGCCAGCAGTGAAACTCTGGGCGCCGGAGCGCAGTATTTT. This encodes CASSETLGAGAQYF. The genes are TRBV25-1 and TRBJ2-3, with D unclear. This CDR3 is 14 amino acids long. Germline-derived CDR1 and CDR2 are MGHDK and SYGVNS. Trimming removed 2 bases at V and 10 bases at J, with 16 bases between.